This TCR beta chain was identified in a study of shared T cell receptors in the human thymus. Germline lookup yields CDR1 SNHLY and CDR2 FYNNEI. The J segment lost 2 bases and the V segment lost 2 bases, leaving 11 bases of the junction unmatched. This CDR3 is 17 amino acids long. Profiling relied on immunoSEQ multiplex PCR, and the TCRdb table lists in-frame clones only, not all of them. The sample has approximately 400,000 clones, 85% to 95% seen once; the top ten hold around 0.018%. V gene TRBV2 combines with J gene TRBJ2-7; 8 positions agree with TRBD1. Sequencing input: thymocytes. The origin of this receptor is a human donor. The CDR3 DNA reads TGTGCCAGCAGTGAAAAGCGACAGGGGTTTCGTCCCTACGAGCAGTACTTC. This encodes CASSEKRQGFRPYEQYF.